This record covers a single T cell receptor (beta chain). Per germline, CDR1 SEHNR and CDR2 FQNEAQ (reference sequence). V lost 5 bases and J 2 bases, leaving 22 bases between the germline ends. The CDR3 runs to 18 residues. The entry originates in a study of blood T cell repertoires in COVID-19. At the level of the study: The cDNA or gDNA used as material had been derived from T cells, B-cell-depleted T cells, or PBMCs.

Sequencing used immunoSEQ multiplex PCR; TCRdb keeps in-frame clones, though not all of them. The profile covers around 74,000 clones, with 85% to 90% appearing a single time and 4.6% taken by the ten largest. Sequencing was carried out using peripheral blood. The receptor's source is a man aged 50-59 years with active COVID-19. This chain links TRBV7-9 with TRBJ1-3; a weak D match, TRBD1 (5 bases). The CDR3 sequence: CASSPPSSGRVTGNTIYF. CDR3 sequence (DNA): TGTGCCAGCAGCCCCCCCTCCTCGGGCAGGGTTACTGGAAACACCATATATTTT.